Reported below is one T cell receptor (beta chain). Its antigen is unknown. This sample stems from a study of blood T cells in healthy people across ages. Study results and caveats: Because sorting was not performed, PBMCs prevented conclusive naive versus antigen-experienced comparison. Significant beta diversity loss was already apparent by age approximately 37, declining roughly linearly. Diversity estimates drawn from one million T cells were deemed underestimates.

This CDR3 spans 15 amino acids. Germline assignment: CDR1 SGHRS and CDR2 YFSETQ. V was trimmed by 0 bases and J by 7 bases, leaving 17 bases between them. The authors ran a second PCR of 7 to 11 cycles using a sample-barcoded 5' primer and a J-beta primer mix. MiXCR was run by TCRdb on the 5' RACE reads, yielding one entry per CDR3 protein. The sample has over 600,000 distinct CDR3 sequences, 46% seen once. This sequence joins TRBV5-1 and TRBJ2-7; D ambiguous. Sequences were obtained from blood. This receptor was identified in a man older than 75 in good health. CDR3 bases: TGCGCCAGCAGCTTGGTCCCCGGGTTAGGCAATGAGCAGTACTTC. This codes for CASSLVPGLGNEQYF.